The clone carrying this T cell receptor (beta chain) was counted ten times or more. The record originates from a study of T cells after yellow fever vaccination. Universal primer sites and UMIs were introduced during 5'RACE template-switching synthesis of TCR cDNA. MiXCR was run by TCRdb on the 5' RACE reads, yielding one entry per CDR3 protein. The profile shows tens of thousands of distinct CDR3 sequences, 7.1% of them singletons. Sequences were derived from CD8+ T cells sorted from PBMCs, sampled on the day of the first yellow fever vaccination. The origin of this receptor is a man aged 18 to 30 who received the YFV17D yellow fever vaccine.

In DNA form, the CDR3 reads TGCAGCGTTGACAGGGCAACGGGAACCGGGGAGCTGTTTTTT. It codes for CSVDRATGTGELFF. The rearrangement uses TRBV29-1 and TRBJ2-2; the D gene could be TRBD1 or TRBD2 (5 bases each). The ends were cut back, 3 bases at V and 5 bases at J, with 13 bases in the middle. This CDR3 spans 14 amino acids. Per the germline V gene, CDR1 is SQVTM and CDR2 is ANQGSEA.